These 21 T cell receptor beta chains share one sample of origin, sequenced in a study of regulatory T cells in long-lasting Graves disease. HTBI primers from iRepertoire and Arm-PCR of CDR3 regions yielded the TCR beta libraries. From the multiplex PCR reads, TCRdb called clonotypes with MiXCR, one entry per CDR3 protein. Of 400,000 to 450,000 distinct CDR3 sequences in the sample, about 16% were seen once. The time point was: newly diagnosed GD, antithyroid drugs for less than 3 months. Preparation of the TCR library used RNA extracted from PBMCs. These data were also filed under a second study, of T cells in Graves' hyperthyroidism and ophthalmopathy.

This specimen consisted of peripheral blood mononuclear cells (PBMCs), obtained at new diagnosis, from a patient treated with antithyroid drugs. Every receptor here comes from a woman aged 25 to 45 with Graves disease.

This clonotype has more than one count but fewer than ten. The chain is built from TRBV5-1 and TRBJ2-3; TRBD2 matches 9 bases. The V gene's germline CDR1 is SGHRS and CDR2 YFSETQ. V lost 7 bases, J lost 0 bases, and 6 bases stayed unmatched. The CDR3 length is 15 residues. CDR3: CASRRGGPSTDTQYF. The CDR3, as DNA: TGCGCCAGCCGGCGGGGGGGCCCTAGCACAGATACGCAGTATTTT.

On this clonotype itself: This may be a read error, as it is one base from a much larger clone. V is TRBV6-2 or TRBV6-3 and J is TRBJ1-1; TRBD1 might be the D (5 bases). This CDR3 is built from 14 residues. Germline-derived CDR1 and CDR2 are MNHEY and SVGEGT. The CDR3 spells CVSTRTPGYTEAFF. For the CDR3, the DNA is TGTGTCAGCACCAGGACACCAGGCTACACTGAAGCTTTCTTT.

This clonotype was recorded at least ten times. The chain joins TRBV28 to TRBJ1-5; D remains unclear. Germline CDR1 and CDR2: MDHEN and SYDVKM. The length of the CDR3 is 15 residues. Trimming took off 8 bases at V and 5 bases at J, with 19 bases between the two ends. CDR3 protein: CASYPGSYPDQPQHF. CDR3 bases: TGTGCCAGCTACCCCGGAAGCTACCCGGATCAGCCCCAGCATTTT. Together with reference TRBV28 and TRBJ1-5, the CDR3 gives the full variable domain: DVKVTQSSRYLVKRTGEKVFLECVQDMDHENMFWYRQDPGLGLRLIYFSYDVKMKEKGDIPEGYSVSREKKERFSLILESASTNQTSMYLCASYPGSYPDQPQHFGDGTRLSIL.

This clonotype was picked up many times. The gene calls are TRBV10-3 and TRBJ2-7; D not certain. V lost 3 bases and J 3 bases, leaving 12 bases between the germline ends. The germline CDR1 and CDR2 sequences are ENHRY and SYGVKD. This CDR3 spans 14 amino acids. Here the CDR3 reads CAISDSGFYYEQYF. The CDR3 region has the DNA TGTGCCATCAGTGATTCCGGTTTTTACTACGAGCAGTACTTC.

This chain joins TRBV19 and TRBJ2-1; no clear D gene. The CDR3 consists of 15 residues. V dropped 5 bases and J dropped 3 bases, with 14 bases sitting between them. Germline V gene lookup returns CDR1 LNHDA and CDR2 SQIVND (reference sequence). CDR3 nucleotide sequence: TGTGCCAGTAGTCTCCTTTTGGCGCTCTACAATGAGCAGTTCTTC. Translating it yields CASSLLLALYNEQFF.

This clonotype was counted ten times or more. One junction end does not reproduce the germline sequence, and a read error may be involved. The V and J genes are TRBV11-2 and TRBJ2-7; tentative D call: TRBD1 (5 bases). The germline V gene has CDR1 SGHAT and CDR2 FQNNGV. This CDR3 has 14 residues. The CDR3 nucleotides are TGTGCCAGCAGCCTAGAAGGGGACTCCTACGAGCAGTACTTC. It translates to CASSLEGDSYEQYF.

About this clonotype itself: One junction end disagrees with the germline gene, perhaps due to a read error. V usage is TRBV6-2 or TRBV6-3 and J usage is TRBJ2-2; 7 bases fit TRBD1. Germline CDR1 MNHEY, CDR2 SVGEGT. This CDR3 region has 15 residues. CDR3 sequence reads: CANSFRDSYTGELFF. In DNA, the CDR3 is TGTGCCAACAGTTTCCGGGACAGCTACACCGGGGAGCTGTTTTTT.

The chain couples TRBV20-1 to TRBJ2-7; D possibly corresponds to TRBD2 (6 bases). The CDR3 length is 14 residues. Deletions cut 2 bases from V and 0 bases from J, with 11 bases between. Germline V gene sequence: CDR1 DFQATT, CDR2 SNEGSKA (reference sequence). The CDR3 DNA sequence: TGCAGTGCTAGAAGGGACTCCAACTCCTACGAGCAGTACTTC. Translation gives CSARRDSNSYEQYF.

The V call is TRBV19, the J call TRBJ1-6, with D possibly TRBD1 on 6 matching bases. The CDR3 sequence is 13 residues long. Trimming left V 11 bases short and J 7 bases short, with 15 bases between. Germline V gives CDR1 LNHDA, CDR2 SQIVND (reference sequence). CDR3: CAAGGGSNSPLHF. The CDR3 DNA follows: TGTGCCGCCGGTGGGGGCAGCAATTCACCCCTCCACTTT.

As to this clonotype: A much more abundant neighbour one base away suggests this may be a read error. This rearrangement joins TRBV7-2 to TRBJ2-5, with a possible D match to TRBD2 (5 bases). The CDR3 contains 15 residues. The V gene's germline CDR1 is SGHTA and CDR2 FQGNSA. The CDR3 here is CASSFVPGKGETPYF. The CDR3, as DNA: TGTGCCAGCAGCTTCGTACCGGGCAAGGGAGAGACCCCGTACTTC.

In the case of this clonotype: A much larger clone differs from this one at a single base, so this may be a read error. The V gene is TRBV13, the J gene TRBJ2-1; D might be TRBD2 (5 bases). V lost 7 bases and J 6 bases, leaving 13 bases between the germline ends. CDR3 length equals 13 residues. Germline CDR1 and CDR2: PRHDT and FYEKMQ (reference sequence). The CDR3 coding sequence is TGTGCCAGCACCTTTTCTAGCAGCAATGAGCAGTTCTTC. Its translation: CASTFSSSNEQFF. Full variable domain (remainder filled in from reference TRBV13 and TRBJ2-1): AAGVIQSPRHLIKEKRETATLKCYPIPRHDTVYWYQQGPGQDPQFLISFYEKMQSDKGSIPDRFSAQQFSDYHSELNMSSLELGDSALYFCASTFSSSNEQFFGPGTRLTVL.

This clonotype was observed many times. The genes are TRBV18 and TRBJ1-2; 9 bases are shared with TRBD1. Germline V gene lookup returns CDR1 KGHSH and CDR2 LQKENI. The V and J ends lost 3 bases and 4 bases, in that order; junction bases with no gene match: 3. The CDR3 runs to 14 residues. CDR3 protein: CASSPDRGVYGYTF. CDR3 DNA sequence: TGTGCCAGCTCACCGGACAGGGGTGTCTATGGCTACACCTTC.

In this sample, this clonotype turned up a few times. This chain connects TRBV12-3 or TRBV12-4 to TRBJ2-3; 7 nucleotides line up with TRBD1. CDR3 length: 13 residues. V shed 6 bases, J shed 3 bases, and the junction held 3 bases outside the gene matches. The CDR3 sequence is CASSGQVTDTQYF. The CDR3 DNA reads as TGTGCCAGCAGCGGACAGGTTACAGATACGCAGTATTTT.

This clonotype has only a few counts. The rearrangement uses TRBV28 and TRBJ2-1; 11 nucleotides agree with TRBD1. Germline V gene data show CDR1 as MDHEN and CDR2 as SYDVKM. Trimming removed 6 bases from V and 1 base from J; junction bases left unmatched: 5. The CDR3 runs 16 residues. In nucleotides, the CDR3 is TGTGCCAGCAGCCCCGGGACAGGGGGTTCCTACAATGAGCAGTTCTTC. This translates into CASSPGTGGSYNEQFF.

Ten or more counts support this clonotype. The chain combines TRBV11-2 with TRBJ2-7; D is possibly TRBD2 (5 bases). The germline V gene has CDR1 SGHAT and CDR2 FQNNGV. CDR3 length: 11 amino acids. V dropped 5 bases and J dropped 3 bases, with 5 bases sitting between them. Written as DNA, the CDR3 is TGTGCCAGCAGCGCGGGCTACGAGCAGTACTTC. As protein: CASSAGYEQYF.

The chain has TRBV9 and TRBJ2-7, with TRBD2 matching 9 bases. The CDR3 consists of 15 residues. With 4 bases clipped from V and 5 bases from J, the junction kept 10 bases outside the gene matches. Per the germline V gene, CDR1 is SGDLS and CDR2 is YYNGEE. CDR3 region: CASSRTGTSIHEQYF. CDR3 DNA sequence: TGTGCCAGCAGCCGTACCGGGACTAGCATCCACGAGCAGTACTTC. Filled out from reference TRBV9 and TRBJ2-7, the complete variable domain reads DSGVTQTPKHLITATGQRVTLRCSPRSGDLSVYWYQQSLDQGLQFLIQYYNGEERAKGNILERFSAQQFPDLHSELNLSSLELGDSALYFCASSRTGTSIHEQYFGPGTRLTVT.

This sequence joins TRBV2 and TRBJ1-2; TRBD1 matches at 9 bases. Germline CDR1 is SNHLY and CDR2 is FYNNEI. The CDR3 runs to 13 residues. Trimming cost V 9 bases and J 3 bases; bases outside gene matches: 5. The CDR3 region has the DNA TGTGCCAGAACAGGGGGCCAGGACTATGGCTACACCTTC. Translated, it gives CARTGGQDYGYTF.

In its sample, this clonotype was seen many times. In nucleotides, the CDR3 is TGTGCCAGCAGCCAGACTAGCGGGAGAGGCGAGCAGTACTTC. This translates into CASSQTSGRGEQYF. The J gene is TRBJ2-7, the V gene TRBV2; 12 bases align to TRBD2. The germline V gene encodes CDR1 SNHLY and CDR2 FYNNEI. The CDR3 is 14 residues long. V was pared by 6 bases and J by 6 bases, with 6 bases of the junction left unmatched.

This clonotype was observed many times. The chain combines TRBV29-1 with TRBJ1-1, with D hard to call. The CDR3 has 10 residues. From germline, CDR1 is SQVTM and CDR2 ANQGSEA. Trimming shortened V by 7 bases and J by 8 bases, and 11 bases separated the two germline ends. The CDR3 region is CSAEDGEAFF. The CDR3, as DNA: TGCAGCGCTGAGGACGGAGAAGCTTTCTTT.

This clonotype was seen only once. The V gene is TRBV27, the J gene TRBJ2-5; possible D gene TRBD2, 7 bases. CDR3 length: 15 amino acids. The germline V gene encodes CDR1 MNHEY and CDR2 SMNVEV (reference sequence). Trimming cost V 2 bases and J 4 bases, with 14 bases left between them. The CDR3 loop is CASSLKGGRGETQYF. The CDR3 DNA reads as TGTGCCAGCAGTTTAAAGGGGGGGCGGGGAGAGACCCAGTACTTC.

A few counts support this clonotype. This may arise from a read error, as a much more abundant clone is one base away. V gene TRBV27 combines with J gene TRBJ2-7; D is unresolved. The CDR3 has 11 residues. Germline V gives CDR1 MNHEY, CDR2 SMNVEV (reference sequence). V gave up 8 bases and J gave up 0 bases, with 5 bases separating them. CDR3 sequence reads: CASGDSYEQYF. CDR3 in DNA: TGTGCCAGCGGTGACTCCTACGAGCAGTACTTC.